This T cell receptor beta chain was sequenced during a study of shared clonotypes between healthy human individuals (TCRdb year 2020). Some background on the complete study: The cohort comprised two women and a few men aged 18 to 49 years. Blood TCR repertoires of 5 or 6 healthy adults were deeply sequenced to estimate repertoire size and the extent of clonotype sharing between individuals. Different laboratories and diverse techniques were used to prepare libraries and sequence TCR repertoires, to increase sequencing depth and limit assay-specific biases. Per donor, leukapheresis produced somewhere between about 0.9 and 9.5 billion PBMCs.

The study at large found these results: Sampling was restricted to blood, and TCR repertoires in tissues likely differ from the TCR repertoires found in blood. Pairwise subsampling indicated that sequencing depth was expected to affect the degree of clonotype sharing among donors. The small number of donors limited the genetic and exposure-history diversity represented.

CDR1 and CDR2 are read off the germline V gene as SQVTM and ANQGSEA. Trimming removed 3 bases from V and 4 bases from J; the gene matches leave 7 bases unexplained. The CDR3, cysteine through phenylalanine, is 14 amino acids long. Here the CDR3 DNA is all that survives: 42 bases in frame from base 1. Notes on this clone: It lacks a known antigen. No quality values exist for individual bases; no much larger clone is one base distant.

The donors were healthy, HIV-negative adults who had no recently reported acute infections or vaccinations. All donors were Caucasian adults living in Nashville, Tennessee, USA. For unsorted samples, about 90 million PBMCs were counted and genomic DNA was extracted with the QIAamp DNA Blood Mini kit. After blood collection by leukapheresis, PBMCs were isolated using Ficoll-Histopaque density gradient centrifugation and then cryopreserved in the vapor phase of liquid nitrogen. Using the deep immunoSEQ assay, multiplex PCR amplified TCR CDR3 regions from genomic DNA. Genomic DNA extracted from each cell subset was distributed evenly over all wells of several immunoSEQ 96-well plates, and each plate served as one replicate. For unsorted PBMC, about 300 ng of genomic DNA, equivalent to approximately 28,000 T cell genomes, went into each replicate PCR. Ten immunoSEQ deep assay plates were used to sequence unsorted PBMC genomic DNA. Purified libraries were quantified with a Qubit 3.0 fluorometer, sized on a Bioanalyzer 2100, and re-quantified with the KAPA Library Quantification kit. Each immunoSEQ 96-well plate was sequenced on its own single-read 150-cycle Illumina NextSeq 550 flow cell. The paper's processing steps were these. Because the immunoSEQ output included only junctional sequences and no quality scores, the filtering could not be the same as the filtering used for full-length reads. To assign V/J genes and CDR3, sequences were annotated against IMGT germline references using PyIR, a Python wrapper for IgBLAST v1.9. Any read was removed if the V/J assignment was weak (E-value above 1e-6), the CDR3 was missing, or the read contained stop codons, out-of-frame junctions, or ambiguous translated residues. V3J clonotypes were defined by identical inferred V gene, J gene, and CDR3 amino acid sequence. Percentage overlap between repertoires was calculated by dividing the number of shared unique clonotypes by the size of the smaller repertoire. RTK rarefaction, the Chao1 estimator, and Recon v2.1 estimates of unobserved clonotypes were used to assess repertoire richness. In TCRdb, the immuneACCESS table is reduced to in-frame sequences with V and J assigned. These tables do not hold every clone; where another copy was compared, an unresolved V gene accounts for under half, and the others remain unexplained. Clone size and the V and J calls come from that table; the DNA yielded D and trimming. This sample comprises hundreds of thousands of clones, roughly four fifths of them detected only once. The top ten clones comprise around 11% of the sample.

This TCR was sampled from a woman aged 40 to 50 in good health. Some clones in this sample may be carry-over from other donors' samples. Recombination linked TRBV29-1 to TRBJ2-5; the central 8 bases match TRBD2. Sequencing input: PBMCs. The DNA sequence is as follows: TGCAGCGTTGATGGAGCGGGAGCGGGAGAGACCCAGTACTTC. It translates to CSVDGAGAGETQYF.